Listed below are T cell receptor beta chains from one sample, sequenced in a study of control samples from healthy donors and cancer patients. The assay was immunoSEQ multiplex PCR, and TCRdb's table has in-frame clones only and misses some. The repertoire has 150,000 or so clones, 94% of them found once; the top ten carry approximately 5.7%. Sequencing input: blood. These TCRs come from a man in his forties in good health. Both conserved end residues are part of each CDR3. A D gene is named only where the DNA matches it firmly. Only some rows state a clone size, as once, few, many or a class for expanded clones.

V gene,J gene,clone size,D gene,CDR3 DNA,CDR3 protein
TRBV19,TRBJ2-2,-,-,TGTGCCAGTAGTATAGGTTTGAACACCGGGGAGCTGTTTTTT,CASSIGLNTGELFF
TRBV11-3,TRBJ1-1,-,-,TGTGCCAGCAGCTCCGACATGAACACTGAAGCTTTCTTT,CASSSDMNTEAFF
TRBV11-2,TRBJ2-7,-,-,TGTGCCAGCAGCTTAGCGGCGGGGTTTCGGGAGCAGTACTTC,CASSLAAGFREQYF
TRBV5-1,TRBJ1-1,-,TRBD1,TGCGCCAGCAGCTTGGGAATGGACAGGGCGAGTGAAGCTTTCTTT,CASSLGMDRASEAFF
TRBV7-2,TRBJ1-6,-,-,TGTGCCAGCAGCACCCAGCGTGGTTCACCCCTCCACTTT,CASSTQRGSPLHF
TRBV28,TRBJ2-3,-,-,TGTGCCAGCAGTTCCCGAGAGGCAGATACGCAGTATTTT,CASSSREADTQYF
TRBV7-2,TRBJ2-7,-,-,TGTGCCAGCAGCTTAACCCCGGGGGAGCAGTACTTC,CASSLTPGEQYF
TRBV4-1,TRBJ2-4,-,TRBD1,TGCGCCAGCAGCCACGCGAGAGGGGGCAACATTCAGTACTTC,CASSHARGGNIQYF
TRBV28,TRBJ2-1,-,TRBD1,TGTGCCAGCATAGGGACAGGGAAACGCAATGAGCAGTTCTTC,CASIGTGKRNEQFF
TRBV18,TRBJ2-1,-,-,TGTGCCAGCTCACCGGGTCAGCCAGACAATGAGCAGTTCTTC,CASSPGQPDNEQFF
TRBV28,TRBJ1-2,once,-,TGTGCCAGCAGTGCCCCCGTCCGGCAGGCCACTAACTATGGCTACACCTTC,CASSAPVRQATNYGYTF
TRBV10-3,TRBJ1-1,once,-,TGTGCCATCAGTGGATCGGCGAACACTGAAGCTTTCTTT,CAISGSANTEAFF
TRBV7-9,TRBJ1-4,-,-,TGTGCCAGCAGCTTTGGGTTGGATGAAAAACTGTTTTTT,CASSFGLDEKLFF
TRBV5-6,TRBJ2-2,once,-,TGTGCCAGCAGCTTGGACAGGACTACCTACACCGGGGAGCTGTTTTTT,CASSLDRTTYTGELFF
TRBV12-3/TRBV12-4,TRBJ2-1,few,-,TGTGCCAGCAGCCCGACAGCTTACAATGAGCAGTTCTTC,CASSPTAYNEQFF
TRBV14,TRBJ1-2,-,TRBD1,TGTGCCAGCAGCCGACAGGGTAGCTCGCTAGGCTACACCTTC,CASSRQGSSLGYTF
TRBV5-1,TRBJ1-1,-,-,TGCGCCAGCAGCTTGGTGCCAGGGCCAAGTGAAGCTTTCTTT,CASSLVPGPSEAFF
TRBV7-9,TRBJ1-2,-,-,TGTGCCAGCAGCTTAGGGGTCACGGGGTCCGCTGGCTACACCTTC,CASSLGVTGSAGYTF
TRBV18,TRBJ1-5,-,-,TGTGCCAGCTCACTTGGGGTAAACAGCAATCAGCCCCAGCATTTT,CASSLGVNSNQPQHF
TRBV12-5,TRBJ1-2,once,TRBD1,TGTGCTAGTGGTTTTAGGGGGCTTGGCTACACCTTC,CASGFRGLGYTF
TRBV18,TRBJ2-2,-,-,TGTGCCAGCTCACCAAGCAGCACCGGGGAGCTGTTTTTT,CASSPSSTGELFF
TRBV18,TRBJ1-1,once,-,TGTGCCAGCTCACCCAACCAGCAGACGAACACTGAAGCTTTCTTT,CASSPNQQTNTEAFF
TRBV2,TRBJ1-2,few,TRBD1,TGTGCCAGCGGGGCGGGACAGGACTATGGCTACACCTTC,CASGAGQDYGYTF
TRBV5-6,TRBJ1-6,-,-,TGTGCCAGCAGCTTGGCCCGGGTTATATATAATTCACCCCTCCACTTT,CASSLARVIYNSPLHF
TRBV24-1,TRBJ2-3,-,-,TGTGCCACCAGCTCCAACTTGACAGATACGCAGTATTTT,CATSSNLTDTQYF
TRBV3-1/TRBV3-2,TRBJ1-4,-,-,TGTGCCAGCAGCCGAGAGATGCGGGCGAATGAAAAACTGTTTTTT,CASSREMRANEKLFF
TRBV29-1,TRBJ1-2,-,-,TGCAGCGTCCCCGGATGGGCAGGGATGGGCTATGGCTACACCTTC,CSVPGWAGMGYGYTF
TRBV19,TRBJ1-1,-,-,TGTGCCAGTATTGACAGGCGGGGGAGGAACACTGAAGCTTTCTTT,CASIDRRGRNTEAFF
TRBV28,TRBJ1-2,-,-,TGTGCCAGCAGTCGCGCGGGAGTATTTCAGGGCTACACCTTC,CASSRAGVFQGYTF
TRBV5-1,TRBJ2-7,-,-,TGCGCCAGCAGCTACCTCGCGGGGGCCGAGGAGCAGTACTTC,CASSYLAGAEEQYF
TRBV2,TRBJ2-5,-,TRBD1,TGTGCCAGCAATAACAGGGGGCTGGAGACCCAGTACTTC,CASNNRGLETQYF
TRBV27,TRBJ1-5,-,-,TGTGCCAGCAGTTGGTCTAGCAATCAGCCCCAGCATTTT,CASSWSSNQPQHF
TRBV27,TRBJ1-6,-,-,TGTGCCAGCCGCCAGACGAATTCACCCCTCCACTTT,CASRQTNSPLHF
TRBV7-6,TRBJ2-7,-,-,TGTGCCAGCAGCTTAGCTGAAGGGGTCTACGAGCAGTACTTC,CASSLAEGVYEQYF
TRBV14,TRBJ2-1,-,-,TGTGCCAGCAGCCAAGATTGGGGGGATGAGCAGTTCTTC,CASSQDWGDEQFF
TRBV19,TRBJ1-1,-,TRBD1,TGTGCCAGTAGTATGGGGGGCGGACAGGGACCCACTGAAGCTTTCTTT,CASSMGGGQGPTEAFF
TRBV3-1/TRBV3-2,TRBJ1-4,-,-,TGTGCCAGCAGCCAAGGAAGAGAAAAACTGTTTTTT,CASSQGREKLFF
TRBV19,TRBJ1-2,-,-,TGTGCCAGTATGGGGGGCTATGGCTACACCTTC,CASMGGYGYTF
TRBV28,TRBJ1-2,-,-,TGTGCCAGCAGTTTGCCGACAGAAGTCTTCTATGGCTACACCTTC,CASSLPTEVFYGYTF
TRBV5-4,TRBJ1-3,few,-,TGTGCCAGCAGCCCCGATGTCCAGGGAAGCAACACCATATATTTT,CASSPDVQGSNTIYF